A selection of T cell receptor beta chains follows, all from one sample in a study of T cell responses to AZD1222 COVID-19 vaccine. Sequencing used immunoSEQ multiplex PCR; TCRdb keeps in-frame clones, though not all of them. The sample consists of tens of thousands of clones, 60% to 85% of them appearing once. The source was peripheral blood, collected on day 0 of AZD1222 vaccination. These receptors were taken from an adult in good health. Each CDR3 is given without its conserved first and last residue. The D gene is left open where the match is weak.

d_call	v_call	j_call	cdr3_aa
.	TRBV19	TRBJ2-2	ATRGDLPNTGELF
.	TRBV29-1	TRBJ1-3	SAQGGVGTGNTIY
TRBD2	TRBV5-1	TRBJ2-3	ASSTLPGLVSDTQY
.	TRBV28	TRBJ1-2	ASSPTRGYGYT
TRBD1	TRBV29-1	TRBJ1-2	SVDQGDYGYT
TRBD2	TRBV5-1	TRBJ2-1	ASSFRPTGEGTYNEQF
TRBD1	TRBV6-5	TRBJ2-1	ASSSWGQGGYNEQF
.	TRBV6-2/TRBV6-3	TRBJ1-4	ASSYTREKLF
TRBD1	TRBV5-1	TRBJ2-3	ASSWGQPTDTQY
.	TRBV5-6	TRBJ1-5	ASSYATGGPYSNQPQH
TRBD2	TRBV28	TRBJ2-7	ASSNPGLEAYEQY
.	TRBV4-1	TRBJ1-1	ASSQGRDGVNTEAF
TRBD1	TRBV27	TRBJ2-2	ASADRGHTGELF
TRBD2	TRBV28	TRBJ2-7	ASSSTSGRFNEQY
.	TRBV4-1	TRBJ1-5	ASSQDPTETGNQPQH
.	TRBV7-9	TRBJ2-4	ASSVGQGGDIQY
TRBD2	TRBV11-2	TRBJ2-1	ASSPKVAGGRGAEQF
.	TRBV6-1	TRBJ2-3	ASSEARADTQY
TRBD1	TRBV27	TRBJ1-2	ASSSTGTVLYGYT
.	TRBV5-4	TRBJ1-4	ASSLSATNEKLF
.	TRBV2	TRBJ1-1	ASTPVWGPVMNTEAF
.	TRBV29-1	TRBJ1-1	SVPGVGGTEAF
.	TRBV7-9	TRBJ2-7	ASSLGTALKQY
TRBD1	TRBV7-9	TRBJ1-1	ASRRGQGSEAF
TRBD1	TRBV5-1	TRBJ1-5	ASSMGQPPDQPQH
.	TRBV6-2/TRBV6-3	TRBJ1-6	ASSLQGNANSPLH
.	TRBV27	TRBJ2-3	ASSSTDTQY
.	TRBV7-2	TRBJ2-2	ASSLGLGKYTGELF
.	TRBV6-2/TRBV6-3	TRBJ2-7	ASSYQLYEQY
.	TRBV7-8	TRBJ1-1	ASSSAVAGNTEAF
.	TRBV19	TRBJ1-5	ASSIGQGSYQPQH
TRBD1	TRBV5-1	TRBJ1-1	ASSLAGTVDTEAF
TRBD1	TRBV7-2	TRBJ2-2	ASSADRGRELF
.	TRBV12-3/TRBV12-4	TRBJ2-5	ASRQGGETQY
.	TRBV7-6	TRBJ2-6	ASSLEDKSSGANVLT
.	TRBV24-1	TRBJ1-5	ATSDPNQPQH
TRBD2	TRBV24-1	TRBJ2-1	ATSESGLAAYNEQF
.	TRBV7-8	TRBJ2-1	ASSLVGGYNEQF
TRBD1	TRBV28	TRBJ1-4	ASSSALGGGPTNEKLF
.	TRBV7-2	TRBJ1-3	ASSLGPVSSGNTIY
.	TRBV6-2/TRBV6-3	TRBJ1-2	ASSYQDSFNYGYT
.	TRBV7-8	TRBJ2-3	ASSSGGTDTQY